Below, 9 T cell receptor beta chains from the same sample are listed, as sequenced in a study of T cells after yellow fever vaccination. TCRdb redid the calling of the 5' RACE reads with MiXCR, one entry per CDR3 protein. The table shows 300,000 or so distinct CDR3 sequences, with roughly 7.5% occurring only once. Sample: PBMCs, taken around 45 days after the first yellow fever vaccination. The receptors derive from a young man who received the YFV17D yellow fever vaccine.

In this sample, this clonotype turned up a few times. The chain couples TRBV30 to TRBJ1-6; D remains unclear. V lost 1 base, J lost 7 bases, and 8 bases lay in between. Germline CDR1 reads GTSNPN; CDR2 reads SVGIG (reference sequence). The CDR3 consists of 13 residues. The CDR3 loop is CAWSAQPNSPLHF. The CDR3 coding sequence is TGTGCCTGGAGTGCCCAACCGAATTCACCCCTCCACTTT.

The J gene is TRBJ1-1, the V gene TRBV29-1; maybe TRBD1 (5 bases). Germline V gives CDR1 SQVTM, CDR2 ANQGSEA. Trimming took off 4 bases at V and 1 base at J, with 10 bases between the two ends. The CDR3 has 13 amino acids. The CDR3 nucleotides read TGCAGCGTTGTCAATGGGGGGAACACTGAAGCTTTCTTT. Amino acids: CSVVNGGNTEAFF.

This clonotype occurred a few times. The chain uses TRBV10-3 and TRBJ2-2; 7 nucleotides line up with TRBD1. The germline gives CDR1 ENHRY, CDR2 SYGVKD. The CDR3 is 14 residues long. The V gene end was trimmed by 6 bases and the J gene end by 4 bases; junction bases not matched to a gene: 5. The CDR3 here is CAISQTGSTGELFF. CDR3 DNA: TGTGCCATCAGCCAGACAGGGAGCACCGGGGAGCTGTTTTTT.

There are a few counts of this clonotype. The CDR3 protein is CASSPTLGGQETQYF. The CDR3 DNA reads as TGTGCCAGCAGCCCCACGTTGGGGGGGCAAGAGACCCAGTACTTC. J is TRBJ2-5 and V is TRBV11-2; TRBD2 matches at 7 bases. V lost 5 bases, J lost 2 bases, and 8 bases stayed unmatched. This CDR3 is built from 15 residues. Germline values: CDR1 SGHAT, CDR2 FQNNGV.

This clonotype was seen at least ten times. The V and J genes are TRBV4-1 and TRBJ1-1; maybe TRBD1 (6 bases). This CDR3 spans 13 amino acids. Germline values: CDR1 MGHRA, CDR2 YSYEKL. Between the trimmed V and J ends, which lost 2 bases and 5 bases, there was a span of 9 bases. The CDR3 DNA follows: TGCGCCAGCAGCCAACAGGGGAGAACTGAAGCTTTCTTT. Translated, it gives CASSQQGRTEAFF.

The rearrangement links TRBV7-3 to TRBJ2-5; 9 nucleotides match TRBD2. The germline V gene encodes CDR1 SGHTA and CDR2 FQGTGA. J gave up 5 bases and V 5 bases, and 18 bases lay outside the gene matches. The length of the CDR3 is 18 residues. Here the CDR3 reads CASSPAGSGGPGRETQYF. Here the CDR3 DNA reads TGTGCCAGCAGCCCGGCGGGAAGCGGGGGGCCAGGTCGGGAGACCCAGTACTTC.

This rearrangement joins TRBV7-9 to TRBJ1-1, with D possibly matching TRBD1 (5 bases). V was shortened by 1 base and J by 1 base, with 13 bases between the two germline ends. Germline CDR1 SEHNR, CDR2 FQNEAQ (reference sequence). The CDR3 has 16 amino acids. CDR3 bases: TGTGCCAGCAGCTTAGGCAGGGCAGTTCGGAACACTGAAGCTTTCTTT. It encodes CASSLGRAVRNTEAFF.

The V gene is TRBV7-9, the J gene TRBJ1-2; D is unclear. V dropped 1 base and J dropped 4 bases, with 10 bases sitting between them. Germline-derived CDR1 and CDR2 are SEHNR and FQNEAQ (reference sequence). The CDR3 length is 14 residues. The CDR3: CASSLGRYGYGYTF. The DNA of the CDR3 is TGTGCCAGCAGCTTAGGGAGGTACGGCTATGGCTACACCTTC.

In this sample, this clonotype turned up a few times. V usage is TRBV12-3 or TRBV12-4 and J usage is TRBJ1-1; D gene ambiguous. The CDR3 is made up of 15 amino acids. V was pared by 8 bases and J by 0 bases, with 16 bases between. Written as DNA, the CDR3 is TGTGCCAGCTCCCCGGGAAGGTGGATGAACACTGAAGCTTTCTTT. As protein: CASSPGRWMNTEAFF.